This T cell receptor beta chain emerged from a study of T-cell reconstitution after alpha-beta-depleted transplantation in children. The table lists this clonotype with many counts. There are 15 residues in the CDR3. Germline V gene sequence: CDR1 MNHEY, CDR2 SMNVEV (reference sequence). The V segment lost 5 bases and the J segment 2 bases; nucleotides outside the gene matches: 7. It was with unique molecular identifiers that the TCRbeta library was prepared. From the PCR reads, TCRdb called clonotypes with MiXCR, one entry per CDR3 protein. Of about 420,000 distinct CDR3 sequences listed, about 11% are singletons.

This clonotype originated in a human donor who donated a stem cell graft to a child with acute myeloid leukemia. Sequences were derived from PBMCs from the stem cell graft donor, sampled from the stem cell graft. This chain joins TRBV27 and TRBJ2-7; TRBD2 aligns across 9 bases. CDR3 residues: CASSTLAGQTYEQYF. For the CDR3, the DNA is TGTGCCAGCAGTACACTAGCGGGCCAGACCTACGAGCAGTACTTC.